This is a list of T cell receptor beta chains from one sample in a study of CD8+ T cells in alopecia areata. Assay: immunoSEQ multiplex PCR; the TCRdb copy retains only in-frame clones and omits some. This table has 100,000 to 120,000 clones, under 60% appearing once. Sequenced material: NKG2D-low CD8+ T cells sorted from blood. These receptors were collected from a human donor with alopecia areata. Both conserved end residues are part of each CDR3. D genes are given only for firm matches. For some rows the clone size is stated as once, few or many, or as a class when expanded; others skip it.

cdr3_aa,cdr3_nt,cdr3_length,d_call,j_call,clone_size,v_call
CASSLGGHGNYEQYF,TGTGCCAGCAGCTTAGGTGGACACGGCAACTACGAGCAGTACTTC,15,-,TRBJ2-7,few,TRBV7-6
CASSLLPGELFF,TGTGCCAGCAGTTTATTACCCGGGGAGCTGTTTTTT,12,-,TRBJ2-2,-,TRBV27
CASSQVAGGYNEQFF,TGTGCCAGCAGCCAAGTAGCGGGAGGTTACAATGAGCAGTTCTTC,15,TRBD2,TRBJ2-1,-,TRBV4-2
CASSQVSGYGYTF,TGTGCCAGCAGCCAGGTCTCGGGCTATGGCTACACCTTC,13,-,TRBJ1-2,-,TRBV7-9
CASSLGRSVDTQYF,TGTGCCAGCAGCTTAGGCCGGAGCGTAGATACGCAGTATTTT,14,-,TRBJ2-3,-,TRBV13
CASSRNDEQYF,TGTGCCAGCAGCCGAAACGACGAGCAGTACTTC,11,-,TRBJ2-7,-,TRBV11-2
CASSLWGAQETQYF,TGTGCCAGCAGCCTATGGGGGGCCCAAGAGACCCAGTACTTC,14,-,TRBJ2-5,-,TRBV9
CASSDGGIYGYTF,TGTGCCAGCAGTGATGGGGGGATCTATGGCTACACCTTC,13,-,TRBJ1-2,-,TRBV25-1
CASSPGMKQETQYF,TGTGCCAGCAGTCCCGGCATGAAGCAAGAGACCCAGTACTTC,14,-,TRBJ2-5,-,TRBV6-5
CASSPGQGFDNEQFF,TGTGCCAGCAGCCCGGGACAGGGATTCGACAATGAGCAGTTCTTC,15,TRBD1,TRBJ2-1,-,TRBV13
CASSLVGGSSNQPQHF,TGTGCCAGCAGTTTGGTTGGGGGGAGTAGCAATCAGCCCCAGCATTTT,16,-,TRBJ1-5,once,TRBV28
CASSAATGRLTGELFF,TGTGCCAGCAGCGCCGCGACAGGGAGGCTAACCGGGGAGCTGTTTTTT,16,-,TRBJ2-2,few,TRBV7-6
CASSLAWTGRNEQFF,TGTGCCAGCAGCTTAGCGTGGACAGGGCGGAATGAGCAGTTCTTC,15,TRBD1,TRBJ2-1,-,TRBV7-9
CASSFGSGTEAFF,TGTGCCAGCAGTTTTGGTTCGGGCACTGAAGCTTTCTTT,13,-,TRBJ1-1,-,TRBV27
CASSRKSGRANEQFF,TGTGCCAGCAGCCGGAAAAGCGGGAGGGCCAATGAGCAGTTCTTC,15,TRBD2,TRBJ2-1,-,TRBV5-6
CASRIPGDTIYF,TGTGCCAGCAGAATCCCGGGAGACACCATATATTTT,12,-,TRBJ1-3,-,TRBV2
CASSPGLYSYNEQFF,TGTGCCAGCAGCCCGGGACTTTACTCCTACAATGAGCAGTTCTTC,15,-,TRBJ2-1,-,TRBV6-6
CASSYEGSTDTQYF,TGTGCCAGCAGTTACGAGGGGAGCACAGATACGCAGTATTTT,14,-,TRBJ2-3,few,TRBV6-5
CASRGGTGNYGYTF,TGTGCCAGCAGGGGAGGGACAGGGAACTATGGCTACACCTTC,14,TRBD1,TRBJ1-2,few,TRBV6-5
CASSLTGGLVVDTQYF,TGTGCCAGCAGCTTAACGGGGGGACTAGTCGTAGATACGCAGTATTTT,16,TRBD2,TRBJ2-3,-,TRBV7-3
CASSLSTGGEIPVMGNYGYTF,TGTGCCAGCAGTTTATCCACAGGGGGGGAAATCCCTGTGATGGGGAACTATGGCTACACCTTC,21,TRBD1,TRBJ1-2,-,TRBV27
CASSRGQGAGAFF,TGCGCCAGCAGTCGTGGACAGGGGGCCGGAGCTTTCTTT,13,TRBD1,TRBJ1-1,-,TRBV5-1
CASRPTGVTYEQYF,TGTGCCAGCAGACCAACAGGAGTTACCTACGAGCAGTACTTC,14,-,TRBJ2-7,-,TRBV28
CASSFLGGSGLAGEEQYF,TGCGCCAGCAGCTTTCTGGGCGGTAGTGGACTAGCGGGAGAAGAGCAGTACTTC,18,TRBD2,TRBJ2-7,few,TRBV5-1
CASSLESGTGAFF,TGTGCCAGCAGCTTAGAGTCAGGGACCGGGGCTTTCTTT,13,-,TRBJ1-1,-,TRBV7-8
CASSLGISGYNEQFF,TGTGCCAGCAGCTTAGGTATAAGTGGCTACAATGAGCAGTTCTTC,15,-,TRBJ2-1,few,TRBV7-2
CASSSSTGSGTEAFF,TGTGCCAGCAGCTCCTCAACAGGGTCTGGCACTGAAGCTTTCTTT,15,-,TRBJ1-1,few,TRBV7-6
CASSQSMADEQFF,TGCGCCAGCAGCCAATCTATGGCCGATGAGCAGTTCTTC,13,-,TRBJ2-1,-,TRBV4-1